Listed here are 27 T cell receptor beta chains from one sample, sequenced in a study of blood T cell repertoires in COVID-19. Profiling relied on immunoSEQ multiplex PCR, and the TCRdb table lists in-frame clones only, not all of them. This sample has tens of thousands of clones; around nine tenths occur once, and the top ten carry around 10%. The source material was peripheral blood. These receptors were obtained from a human donor with active COVID-19. The donor label of this sample is uncertain.

The rearrangement links TRBV5-1 to TRBJ2-1, with 13 bases identical to TRBD2. Germline V gene sequence: CDR1 SGHRS, CDR2 YFSETQ. The trim removed 3 bases at V and 4 bases at J, leaving 4 bases unmatched. The CDR3 has 16 amino acids. This CDR3 reads CASSSGTSGMYNEQFF. The CDR3 coding sequence is TGCGCCAGCAGCTCCGGGACTAGCGGGATGTACAATGAGCAGTTCTTC.

The chain has TRBV20-1 and TRBJ2-7; TRBD2 is a possible D gene (6 bases). The germline CDR1 and CDR2 sequences are DFQATT and SNEGSKA (reference sequence). Trimming stripped 3 bases from V and 3 bases from J, with 6 bases between. The CDR3 is 11 residues long. The CDR3 DNA is TGCAGTGCTAGCGGGAGCTACGAGCAGTACTTC. Translation: CSASGSYEQYF.

The J gene is TRBJ2-7, the V gene TRBV6-5; TRBD2 aligns across 11 bases. The trim removed 6 bases at V and 4 bases at J, leaving 5 bases unmatched. The CDR3 contains 14 residues. The germline gives CDR1 MNHEY, CDR2 SVGAGI. DNA of the CDR3: TGTGCCAGCAGGCGGGGACTAGCGGTATACGAGCAGTACTTC. Encoded protein: CASRRGLAVYEQYF.

The CDR3 loop is CASSREGYNSPLHF. In nucleotides, the CDR3 is TGCGCCAGCAGCCGGGAGGGCTATAATTCACCCCTCCACTTT. The rearrangement uses TRBV5-1 and TRBJ1-6; D is ambiguous. V shed 4 bases and J shed 3 bases, with 8 bases lying between them. Germline V gene sequence: CDR1 SGHRS, CDR2 YFSETQ. CDR3 size: 14 residues.

In its sample, this clone was seen a few times. V usage is TRBV28 and J usage is TRBJ1-4; maybe TRBD1 (5 bases). This CDR3 is 13 amino acids long. Germline loops: CDR1 MDHEN, CDR2 SYDVKM. Trimming took off 5 bases at V and 8 bases at J, with 12 bases between the two ends. The CDR3 loop is CASSPRTPEKLFF. CDR3 nucleotide sequence: TGTGCCAGCAGTCCCCGGACACCCGAAAAACTGTTTTTT.

This chain uses TRBV10-3 with TRBJ1-2; unclear D gene. Germline V gene data show CDR1 as ENHRY and CDR2 as SYGVKD. The CDR3 has 14 residues. The V and J ends lost 7 bases and 4 bases respectively, with 16 bases between them. CDR3 loop: CAINPLGSLYGYTF. The CDR3 region has the DNA TGTGCCATCAATCCCTTGGGCAGCCTCTATGGCTACACCTTC.

The V call is TRBV15, the J call TRBJ2-1; TRBD2 matches 9 bases. The CDR3 runs 19 residues. The germline CDR1 and CDR2 sequences are LNHNV and YYDKDF (reference sequence). The V gene end was trimmed by 0 bases and the J gene end by 0 bases; junction bases not matched to a gene: 9. The DNA of the CDR3 is TGTGCCACCAGCAGAGATCAACTAGCGGGCGTTAGCTCCTACAATGAGCAGTTCTTC. It is translated as CATSRDQLAGVSSYNEQFF.

This clone showed up just once. The chain recombines TRBV5-1 with TRBJ2-2; maybe TRBD1 (6 bases). Between the trimmed V and J ends, which lost 1 base and 9 bases, there was a span of 16 bases. Per germline, CDR1 SGHRS and CDR2 YFSETQ. The CDR3 is made up of 15 amino acids. The CDR3 loop is CASSLTGQLSRELFF. The CDR3 region has the DNA TGCGCCAGCAGCTTGACAGGGCAGCTTTCCAGGGAGCTGTTTTTT.

The gene calls are TRBV11-2 and TRBJ2-7; 7 positions match TRBD2. The trim removed 1 base at V and 6 bases at J, leaving 9 bases unmatched. Germline V CDR1 and CDR2: SGHAT, FQNNGV. The CDR3 has 15 amino acids. The CDR3 reads CASSLVWGEGLEQYF. DNA of the CDR3: TGTGCCAGCAGCTTAGTGTGGGGGGAGGGCCTCGAGCAGTACTTC.

J is TRBJ2-7 and V is TRBV19; D is possibly TRBD1 (6 bases). The germline V and J ends were trimmed by 3 bases and 6 bases, with 15 bases remaining between them. Germline CDR1 is LNHDA and CDR2 is SQIVND (reference sequence). The CDR3 has 14 amino acids. For the CDR3, the DNA is TGTGCCAGTAGTATGGTGGGGGCCGCGGGCGAGCAGTACTTC. Translated, it gives CASSMVGAAGEQYF.

This rearrangement joins TRBV7-3 to TRBJ2-5; TRBD2 aligns across 7 bases. Germline trimming cut 1 base from V and 5 bases from J; bases unmatched to any gene: 10. The CDR3 contains 16 residues. Per germline, CDR1 SGHTA and CDR2 FQGTGA. CDR3 sequence reads: CASSLIGGRARETQYF. As DNA, the CDR3 is TGTGCCAGCAGCTTAATAGGTGGGAGGGCCCGGGAGACCCAGTACTTC.

The rearrangement links TRBV7-2 to TRBJ2-1; TRBD2 agrees at 10 bases. The CDR3 consists of 16 residues. From germline, CDR1 is SGHTA and CDR2 FQGNSA. V lost 2 bases, J lost 2 bases, and 3 bases stayed unmatched. CDR3 in amino acids: CASSLLAGEAYNEQFF. CDR3 coding DNA: TGTGCCAGCAGCTTACTAGCGGGAGAGGCCTACAATGAGCAGTTCTTC.

This chain connects TRBV19 to TRBJ2-7, with 8 bases matching TRBD1. V was pared by 5 bases and J by 2 bases, with 8 bases of the junction left unmatched. CDR3 length equals 15 residues. The germline V gene encodes CDR1 LNHDA and CDR2 SQIVND (reference sequence). The CDR3 spells CASSLGQGRTYEQYF. The DNA of the CDR3 is TGTGCCAGTAGTCTCGGACAGGGTCGGACCTACGAGCAGTACTTC.

V and J are TRBV5-4 and TRBJ2-7; TRBD2 might be the D (6 bases). The V end was cut by 1 base, the J end by 6 bases, with 14 bases between. Germline CDR1 and CDR2: SGHNT and YYREEE (reference sequence). This CDR3 comprises 14 residues. CDR3 in DNA: TGTGCCAGCAGCTTGTTACTAGCCACATCCGAGCAGTACTTC. Translation gives CASSLLLATSEQYF. The whole variable domain, remainder taken from reference TRBV5-4 and TRBJ2-7, is ETGVTQSPTHLIKTRGQQVTLRCSSQSGHNTVSWYQQALGQGPQFIFQYYREEENGRGNFPPRFSGLQFPNYSSELNVNALELDDSALYLCASSLLLATSEQYFGPGTRLTVT.

The rearrangement joins TRBV12-3 or TRBV12-4 to TRBJ1-4, with no clear D. V was pared by 0 bases and J by 8 bases, with 4 bases between. This CDR3 spans 12 amino acids. The CDR3 loop reads CASSLAREKLFF. The CDR3, as DNA: TGTGCCAGCAGTTTAGCGCGGGAAAAACTGTTTTTT.

CDR3: CASSFRGQPQHF. CDR3 DNA sequence: TGTGCCAGCAGCTTTCGGGGTCAGCCCCAGCATTTT. The chain joins TRBV5-6 to TRBJ1-5; no definite D call. The V gene's germline CDR1 is SGHDT and CDR2 YYEEEE. The V and J ends lost 2 bases and 6 bases respectively, with 6 bases between them. The CDR3 sequence is 12 residues long.

This sequence joins TRBV24-1 and TRBJ2-4, with D possibly matching TRBD2 (5 bases). The CDR3 is 11 amino acids. V was trimmed by 3 bases and J by 15 bases, leaving 11 bases between them. Germline values: CDR1 KGHDR, CDR2 SFDVKD. CDR3 region: CATSDPTGLYF. CDR3 in DNA: TGTGCCACCAGTGATCCGACCGGACTGTACTTC.

In its sample, this clone was seen a few times. This chain links TRBV10-1 with TRBJ2-2, with 16 nucleotides matching TRBD2. The CDR3 runs 17 residues. Germline CDR1 reads WNHNN; CDR2 reads SYGVQD (reference sequence). V shed 5 bases and J 7 bases; nucleotides not matched to a gene: 7. CDR3 nucleotide sequence: TGCGCCAGCAGTCCGGGACTAGCGGGAGGGCCCATCGGGGAGCTGTTTTTT. The encoded protein is CASSPGLAGGPIGELFF.

The J gene is TRBJ1-1, the V gene TRBV6-6; TRBD1 matches 7 bases. J was trimmed by 0 bases and V by 6 bases; bases with no gene match: 7. The CDR3 is 15 amino acids. Germline lookup yields CDR1 MNHNY and CDR2 SVGAGI (reference sequence). This chain's CDR3 is CASRNLRGMNTEAFF. The CDR3 bases are TGTGCCAGCAGGAACCTCAGGGGGATGAACACTGAAGCTTTCTTT.

The J gene is TRBJ2-7, the V gene TRBV6-2 or TRBV6-3; no clear D gene. Trimming pared 2 bases from V and 2 bases from J, leaving 13 bases between. The CDR3 runs to 15 residues. In germline, CDR1 is MNHEY, CDR2 SVGEGT. In DNA form, the CDR3 reads TGTGCCAGCAGTTACCCCTCCACAGCAACCTACGAGCAGTACTTC. As protein: CASSYPSTATYEQYF.

V usage is TRBV10-1 and J usage is TRBJ2-7; tentatively, D is TRBD2 (6 bases). From germline, CDR1 is WNHNN and CDR2 SYGVQD (reference sequence). The CDR3 consists of 14 residues. V was cut by 4 bases and J by 7 bases, with 17 bases left in between. This CDR3 reads CASSGDAVAGEQYF. The DNA of the CDR3 is TGCGCCAGCAGTGGAGACGCAGTCGCGGGAGAGCAGTACTTC.

The chain has TRBV7-2 and TRBJ2-6; D is unresolved. CDR1 and CDR2 from the germline V gene are SGHTA and FQGNSA. This CDR3 has 14 residues. V was cut by 5 bases and J by 1 base, with 6 bases left in between. Written as DNA, the CDR3 is TGTGCCAGCAGCGTCAAATCTGGGGCCAACGTCCTGACTTTC. Amino acid sequence: CASSVKSGANVLTF.

This clone was seen a handful of times. V usage is TRBV5-1 and J usage is TRBJ1-5; D is unclear. The CDR3 length is 16 residues. Germline V gene lookup returns CDR1 SGHRS and CDR2 YFSETQ. Trimming took off 1 base at V and 2 bases at J, with 13 bases between the two ends. The CDR3 nucleotides read TGCGCCAGCAGCTTGCAACCTAGTAATGGCAATCAGCCCCAGCATTTT. This codes for CASSLQPSNGNQPQHF.

This clone was counted only a few times. The chain couples TRBV19 to TRBJ1-5; D remains ambiguous. Germline V gives CDR1 LNHDA, CDR2 SQIVND (reference sequence). The CDR3 is 13 residues long. The V end lost 6 bases, the J end lost 10 bases, and 16 bases lay between the germline ends. CDR3 sequence: CASRSTRFEPQHF. The CDR3 nucleotides read TGTGCCAGTAGGTCGACACGATTTGAACCCCAGCATTTT. Full variable domain (missing parts from reference TRBV19 and TRBJ1-5): DGGITQSPKYLFRKEGQNVTLSCEQNLNHDAMYWYRQDPGQGLRLIYYSQIVNDFQKGDIAEGYSVSREKKESFPLTVTSAQKNPTAFYLCASRSTRFEPQHFGDGTRLSIL.

V and J are TRBV5-4 and TRBJ1-5, with D maybe TRBD1 (5 bases). V was cut by 4 bases and J by 4 bases, with 15 bases left in between. This CDR3 is built from 15 residues. The germline gives CDR1 SGHNT, CDR2 YYREEE (reference sequence). The CDR3 DNA sequence: TGTGCCAGCAGCCCTGGAGCAGGGAGGAATCAGCCCCAGCATTTT. Amino acids: CASSPGAGRNQPQHF.

The chain uses TRBV5-4 and TRBJ2-7; 13 bases agree with TRBD2. CDR3 length: 15 amino acids. With V trimmed by 4 bases and J by 4 bases, 5 bases remained unmatched. Germline V gene lookup returns CDR1 SGHNT and CDR2 YYREEE (reference sequence). The DNA of the CDR3 is TGTGCCAGCAGCCATCCGGGACTAGCGGGATACGAGCAGTACTTC. It codes for CASSHPGLAGYEQYF.

The V and J genes are TRBV9 and TRBJ2-5; tentatively, D is TRBD1 (6 bases). The CDR3 is 13 residues long. V gave up 2 bases and J gave up 5 bases, with 10 bases separating them. CDR1 is SGDLS, CDR2 YYNGEE, per germline. As DNA, the CDR3 is TGTGCCAGCAGCGTGACAGGACGGGAGACCCAGTACTTC. It codes for CASSVTGRETQYF.